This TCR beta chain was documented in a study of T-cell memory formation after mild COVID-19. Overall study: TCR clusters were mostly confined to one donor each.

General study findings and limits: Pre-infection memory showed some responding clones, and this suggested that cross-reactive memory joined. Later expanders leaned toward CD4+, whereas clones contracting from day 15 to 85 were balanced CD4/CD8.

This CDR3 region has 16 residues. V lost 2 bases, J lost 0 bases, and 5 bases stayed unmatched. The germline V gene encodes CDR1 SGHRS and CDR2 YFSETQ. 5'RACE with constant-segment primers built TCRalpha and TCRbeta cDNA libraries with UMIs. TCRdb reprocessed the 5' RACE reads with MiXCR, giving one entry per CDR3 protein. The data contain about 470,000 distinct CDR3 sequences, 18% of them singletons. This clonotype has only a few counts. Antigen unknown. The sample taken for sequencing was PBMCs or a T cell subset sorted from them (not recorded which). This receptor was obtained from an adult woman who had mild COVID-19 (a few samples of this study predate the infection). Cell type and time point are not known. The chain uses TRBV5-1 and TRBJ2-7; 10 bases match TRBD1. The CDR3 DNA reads TGCGCCAGCAGCTTAGACAGGGGGCTCTACTCCTACGAGCAGTACTTC. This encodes CASSLDRGLYSYEQYF. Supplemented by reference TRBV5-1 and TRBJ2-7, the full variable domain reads KAGVTQTPRYLIKTRGQQVTLSCSPISGHRSVSWYQQTPGQGLQFLFEYFSETQRNKGNFPGRFSGRQFSNSRSEMNVSTLELGDSALYLCASSLDRGLYSYEQYFGPGTRLTVT.